Below are 15 T cell receptor beta chains sequenced from a single sample in a study of blood T cells in healthy people across ages. Through a sample-barcoded 5' primer and a J-beta primer mix, a second PCR was run for roughly 7 to 11 cycles. TCRdb ran MiXCR on the 5' RACE reads and lists one entry per CDR3 protein. The sample contains 1.5 million to 2 million distinct CDR3 sequences, 49% of which appear only once. Sequencing used blood. These receptors came from a woman aged 40 to 49 in good health.

This clonotype was found a few times. V is TRBV9 and J is TRBJ2-3; 9 bases align to TRBD1. Germline CDR1 and CDR2: SGDLS and YYNGEE. The V and J ends lost 1 base and 6 bases, in that order; junction bases with no gene match: 6. The CDR3 is 15 amino acids. The CDR3: CASSVQQGARDTQYF. CDR3 nucleotide sequence: TGTGCCAGCAGCGTACAACAGGGGGCAAGGGATACGCAGTATTTT.

This clonotype has just a few counts. V gene TRBV24-1 combines with J gene TRBJ2-3; TRBD2 matches 8 bases. J gave up 0 bases and V 4 bases, and 5 bases lay outside the gene matches. Germline CDR1 and CDR2: KGHDR and SFDVKD. The CDR3 is made up of 16 amino acids. The chain's CDR3 is CATSEIAGLSTDTQYF. The CDR3 coding sequence is TGTGCCACCAGTGAAATAGCGGGGCTAAGCACAGATACGCAGTATTTT.

The rearrangement links TRBV7-9 to TRBJ1-2; a weak D match, TRBD1 (5 bases). The germline V gene has CDR1 SEHNR and CDR2 FQNEAQ (reference sequence). This CDR3 region has 14 residues. With 1 base removed from V and 8 bases from J, the gap between germline ends came to 14 bases. CDR3 bases: TGTGCCAGCAGCTTAGAGTTCGGGGGTCTGGGCTACACCTTC. Protein sequence: CASSLEFGGLGYTF.

The chain links TRBV6-2 or TRBV6-3 to TRBJ2-5, with a possible D match to TRBD1 (5 bases). The end of the DNA is better explained by TRBJ2-7, so the J call may be wrong. CDR3 size: 14 residues. Germline V gene sequence: CDR1 MNHEY, CDR2 SVGEGT. For the CDR3, the DNA is TGTGCCAGCAGTTATTCACAGGTAGCCCACGAGCAGTACTTC. Translated, it gives CASSYSQVAHEQYF.

This clonotype was found once. DNA of the CDR3: TGTGCCAGCAGCTTAGCGGGACCGACCTTAGCGGGGGGTAGGGAGACCCAGTACTTC. Encoded protein: CASSLAGPTLAGGRETQYF. The chain links TRBV7-2 to TRBJ2-5, with TRBD2 matching 10 bases. The V gene end was trimmed by 0 bases and the J gene end by 5 bases; junction bases not matched to a gene: 15. The CDR3 runs to 19 residues. Germline V gene sequence: CDR1 SGHTA, CDR2 FQGNSA. The entire variable domain, with the rest obtained from reference TRBV7-2 and TRBJ2-5, is as follows: GAGVSQSPSNKVTEKGKDVELRCDPISGHTALYWYRQSLGQGLEFLIYFQGNSAPDKSGLPSDRFSAERTGGSVSTLTIQRTQQEDSAVYLCASSLAGPTLAGGRETQYFGPGTRLLVL.

The rearrangement uses TRBV24-1 and TRBJ2-1; no clear D gene. Per the germline V gene, CDR1 is KGHDR and CDR2 is SFDVKD. V gave up 9 bases and J gave up 6 bases, with 11 bases separating them. The CDR3 is 12 residues long. The CDR3 reads CATRGVANEQFF. In DNA, the CDR3 is TGTGCCACCCGTGGGGTAGCCAATGAGCAGTTCTTC.

In its sample, this clonotype was seen many times. The chain recombines TRBV5-1 with TRBJ2-3; TRBD2 aligns across 9 bases. This CDR3 contains 14 residues. From germline, CDR1 is SGHRS and CDR2 YFSETQ. The junction had 4 bases not matched to a gene; V was cut back by 4 bases and J by 4 bases. This CDR3 is CASSPSGVADTQYF. The CDR3, as DNA: TGCGCCAGCAGCCCTAGCGGGGTGGCAGATACGCAGTATTTT.

The rearrangement uses TRBV6-1 and TRBJ1-5; TRBD1 is a possible D gene (6 bases). Germline CDR1 and CDR2: MNHNS and SASEGT. The CDR3 contains 14 residues. Trimming took 1 base from V and 6 from J, leaving 10 bases between them. The CDR3 is CASSEGGGPQPQHF. The CDR3 nucleotides read TGTGCCAGCAGTGAAGGGGGGGGCCCTCAGCCCCAGCATTTT.

The chain couples TRBV4-2 to TRBJ2-1, with TRBD2 matching 8 bases. The V gene's germline CDR1 is LGHNA and CDR2 YNFKEQ. J was trimmed by 1 base and V by 3 bases; bases with no gene match: 8. The CDR3 is made up of 17 amino acids. The DNA for the CDR3 is TGTGCCAGCAGCCATTCGGCGCGCGGGGGGTCCTACAATGAGCAGTTCTTC. As protein: CASSHSARGGSYNEQFF.

This clonotype came up once. This rearrangement joins TRBV5-1 to TRBJ2-5; possible D gene TRBD2, 7 bases. This CDR3 is 15 amino acids long. The germline V and J ends were trimmed by 1 base and 5 bases, with 15 bases remaining between them. The germline CDR1 and CDR2 sequences are SGHRS and YFSETQ. This chain's CDR3 is CASSLSGGMGETQYF. CDR3 DNA: TGCGCCAGCAGCTTGTCGGGGGGCATGGGGGAGACCCAGTACTTC. Full variable domain (rest looked up from reference TRBV5-1 and TRBJ2-5): KAGVTQTPRYLIKTRGQQVTLSCSPISGHRSVSWYQQTPGQGLQFLFEYFSETQRNKGNFPGRFSGRQFSNSRSEMNVSTLELGDSALYLCASSLSGGMGETQYFGPGTRLLVL.

About this clonotype itself: One end of the junction does not line up with germline, which may come from a read error. The CDR3: CASSWDASNEKPFF. DNA for the CDR3: TGTGCCAGCAGCTGGGACGCCTCTAATGAAAAACCGTTTTTT. This chain links TRBV7-2 with TRBJ1-4; possibly TRBD1 for D (5 bases). CDR1 and CDR2 (germline): SGHTA, FQGNSA. This CDR3 is 14 amino acids long.

The genes are TRBV4-1 and TRBJ2-7; D unclear. In germline, CDR1 is MGHRA, CDR2 YSYEKL. The length of the CDR3 is 16 residues. Deletions cut 0 bases from V and 2 bases from J, with 14 bases between. The chain's CDR3 is CASSQDSTRTAYEQYF. DNA for the CDR3: TGCGCCAGCAGCCAAGATTCCACGAGAACCGCCTACGAGCAGTACTTC.

The chain joins TRBV6-2 or TRBV6-3 to TRBJ2-5, with 8 bases identical to TRBD2. The CDR3 consists of 14 residues. Germline V CDR1 and CDR2: MNHEY, SVGEGT. J gave up 5 bases and V 7 bases, and 9 bases lay outside the gene matches. CDR3 sequence reads: CASIRLARPETQYF. Written as DNA, the CDR3 is TGTGCCAGCATAAGACTAGCGCGGCCGGAGACCCAGTACTTC.

The chain employs TRBV29-1 and TRBJ2-3, with a possible D match to TRBD2 (7 bases). CDR1 is SQVTM and CDR2 is ANQGSEA in the germline V gene. V was cut by 6 bases and J by 3 bases, with 10 bases left in between. The CDR3 length is 12 residues. The chain's CDR3 is CSVGGATDTQYF. DNA for the CDR3: TGCAGCGTGGGGGGGGCAACAGATACGCAGTATTTT.

J is TRBJ2-7 and V is TRBV28; tentatively, D is TRBD2 (6 bases). The CDR3 is made up of 16 amino acids. V lost 6 bases, J lost 4 bases, and 22 bases lay in between. CDR1 is MDHEN and CDR2 is SYDVKM in the germline V gene. In DNA, the CDR3 is TGTGCCAGCAGCCTCTCGGGAGACTCGGGTTTTTACGAGCAGTACTTC. Residues: CASSLSGDSGFYEQYF.